Presented here are 5 T cell receptor beta chains from one specimen sequenced in a study of human T cells and chemical hapten exposure. Regarding time point: pre-sensitization, week 0. Stated treatment: therapeutic diphenylcyclopropenone sensitization with weekly scalp DPC. Blood, whole and unfractionated, served as the source for total RNA extraction. TCRdb re-analysed the RACE reads in MiXCR, keeping a single row per CDR3 protein. The table lists tens of thousands of distinct CDR3 sequences, more than 9% of them singletons. The sample here was whole blood, taken in connection with sensitization to the hapten diphenylcyclopropenone (DPC). The source of these receptors is a young woman with alopecia areata. Some clones in this sample may be carry-over from other donors' samples.

Here the CDR3 reads CSARDRKRGASGWYNEQFF. The CDR3 DNA reads as TGCAGTGCTAGAGATCGGAAGCGGGGGGCCTCGGGGTGGTACAATGAGCAGTTCTTC. The V gene is TRBV20-1, the J gene TRBJ2-1; TRBD2 matches at 9 bases. Germline CDR1 reads DFQATT; CDR2 reads SNEGSKA (reference sequence). Trimming took 0 bases from V and 4 from J; bases not matched to a gene: 16. The CDR3 consists of 19 residues.

V gene TRBV28 combines with J gene TRBJ1-2, with 7 bases lining up with TRBD1. There are 12 residues in the CDR3. V lost 6 bases to trimming and J lost 2 bases; unmatched junction nucleotides: 0. CDR1 and CDR2 from the germline V gene are MDHEN and SYDVKM. The CDR3 DNA reads TGTGCCAGCAGGACAGGGAACTATGGCTACACCTTC. Its translation: CASRTGNYGYTF.

Only a few counts were recorded for this clonotype. The chain has TRBV30 and TRBJ2-5, with D unclear. Germline V gives CDR1 GTSNPN, CDR2 SVGIG (reference sequence). V lost 4 bases to trimming and J lost 5 bases, with 14 bases between them. This CDR3 comprises 13 residues. CDR3 sequence (DNA): TGTGCCTGGACCAGCCTCCGTGGGGAGACCCAGTACTTC. It translates to CAWTSLRGETQYF.

This clonotype was seen a few times. This sequence joins TRBV30 and TRBJ2-5; 10 positions match TRBD2. V shed 6 bases and J 0 bases; nucleotides not matched to a gene: 7. The CDR3 is 15 amino acids. CDR1 and CDR2 from the germline V gene are GTSNPN and SVGIG (reference sequence). Written as DNA, the CDR3 is TGTGCCTGCCAAACCGGGACTAGCGACCAAGAGACCCAGTACTTC. Translation gives CACQTGTSDQETQYF.

This clonotype was detected only a few times. The rearrangement uses TRBV6-2 or TRBV6-3 and TRBJ1-5; maybe TRBD1 (5 bases). V lost 0 bases to trimming and J lost 7 bases, with 13 bases between them. CDR1 MNHEY and CDR2 SVGEGT come from the germline V gene. This CDR3 contains 15 residues. The CDR3 loop is CASSYSRDGRQPQHF. The CDR3 region has the DNA TGTGCCAGCAGTTACTCCCGGGACGGCAGGCAGCCCCAGCATTTT.